This paragraph reports one TCR beta chain. The antigen remains unidentified. With V trimmed by 5 bases and J by 7 bases, 9 bases remained unmatched. From germline, CDR1 is SGHTA and CDR2 FQGNSA. CDR3 length: 17 residues. The iRepertoire nested amplicon-rescue multiplex PCR amplified TCR alpha and beta CDR3s from RNA. MiXCR, run by TCRdb on the multiplex PCR reads, gives a single entry per CDR3 protein. The table includes more than 300,000 distinct CDR3 sequences, about 40% detected once. These data are taken from a study of glioma-infiltrating T cells. Study at large: Dexamethasone exposure before glioma surgery was limited to six or fewer days. Sequencing aimed for about 4.5- to 11-fold coverage of about a million peripheral T cells.

Study-level findings and limits: A blood CDR3 motif signature was depleted in highly divergent patients. CDR3 overlap between tissue and blood was very small.

The chain joins TRBV7-2 to TRBJ2-1; 15 positions match TRBD2. Specimen: glioma tissue, nonneoplastic brain tissue, or PBMCs (not recorded which). The TCR comes from a human donor with low-grade glioma or glioblastoma, undergoing nonglioma brain surgery, or in good health (not recorded which). CDR3 bases: TGTGCCAGCAGCCGCGGACTAGCGGGAGGGACGGGAAATGAGCAGTTCTTC. This codes for CASSRGLAGGTGNEQFF.